This T cell receptor (beta chain) comes out of a study of control samples from healthy donors and cancer patients. Sequencing used immunoSEQ multiplex PCR; TCRdb keeps in-frame clones, though not all of them. The table has about 100,000 clones, about 91% seen once. The V end lost 5 bases, the J end lost 2 bases, and 8 bases lay between the germline ends. This CDR3 is built from 13 residues. From germline, CDR1 is SEHNR and CDR2 FQNEAQ (reference sequence). The sample consisted of blood. This sequence joins TRBV7-9 and TRBJ2-3, with D hard to call. The sequence was obtained from a young man in good health. CDR3 DNA sequence: TGTGCCAGCAGCCCGCCAGCCACAGATACGCAGTATTTT. Protein product: CASSPPATDTQYF.